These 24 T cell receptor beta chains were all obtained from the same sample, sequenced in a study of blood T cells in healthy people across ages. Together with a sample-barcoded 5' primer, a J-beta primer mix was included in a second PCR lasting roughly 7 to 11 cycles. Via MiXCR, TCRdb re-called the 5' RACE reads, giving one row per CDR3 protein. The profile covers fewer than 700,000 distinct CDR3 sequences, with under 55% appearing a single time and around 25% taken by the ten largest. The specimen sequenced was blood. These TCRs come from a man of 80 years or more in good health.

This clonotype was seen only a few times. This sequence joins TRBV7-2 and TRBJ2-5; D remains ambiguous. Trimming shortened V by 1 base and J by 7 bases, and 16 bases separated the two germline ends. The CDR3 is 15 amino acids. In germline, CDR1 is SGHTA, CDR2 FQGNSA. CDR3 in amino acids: CASSLGPQTSGTQYF. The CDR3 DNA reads TGTGCCAGCAGCTTAGGGCCTCAAACTTCCGGGACCCAGTACTTC.

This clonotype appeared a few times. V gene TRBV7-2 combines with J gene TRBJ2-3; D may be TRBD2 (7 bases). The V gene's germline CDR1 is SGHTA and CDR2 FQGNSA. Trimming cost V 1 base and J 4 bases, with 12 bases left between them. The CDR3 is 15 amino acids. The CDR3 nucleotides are TGTGCCAGCAGCTTAGAGGGCGGGGGCGCAGATACGCAGTATTTT. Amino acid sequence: CASSLEGGGADTQYF.

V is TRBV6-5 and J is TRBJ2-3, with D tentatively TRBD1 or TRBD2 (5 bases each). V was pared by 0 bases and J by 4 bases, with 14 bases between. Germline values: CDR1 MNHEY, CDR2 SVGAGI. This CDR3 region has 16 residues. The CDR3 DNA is TGTGCCAGCAGTTACTCGGGGGTAGGCAGGGCAGATACGCAGTATTTT. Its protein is CASSYSGVGRADTQYF.

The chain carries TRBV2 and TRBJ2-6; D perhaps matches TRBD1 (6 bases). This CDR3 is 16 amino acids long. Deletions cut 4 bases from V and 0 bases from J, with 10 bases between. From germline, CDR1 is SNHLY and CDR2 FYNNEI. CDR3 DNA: TGTGCCAGCAGTGTGAACAGGGCCTCTGGGGCCAACGTCCTGACTTTC. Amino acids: CASSVNRASGANVLTF.

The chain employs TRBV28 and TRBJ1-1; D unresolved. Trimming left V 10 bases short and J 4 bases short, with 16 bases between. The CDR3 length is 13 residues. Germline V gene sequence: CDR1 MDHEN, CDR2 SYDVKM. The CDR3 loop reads CATKFRWGTEAFF. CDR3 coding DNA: TGTGCCACAAAGTTTAGATGGGGCACTGAAGCTTTCTTT.

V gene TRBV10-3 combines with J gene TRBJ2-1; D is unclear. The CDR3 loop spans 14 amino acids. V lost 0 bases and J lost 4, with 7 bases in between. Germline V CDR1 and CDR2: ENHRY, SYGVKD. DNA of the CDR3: TGTGCCATCAGTGAGTCCCACAGATACAATGAGCAGTTCTTC. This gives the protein CAISESHRYNEQFF.

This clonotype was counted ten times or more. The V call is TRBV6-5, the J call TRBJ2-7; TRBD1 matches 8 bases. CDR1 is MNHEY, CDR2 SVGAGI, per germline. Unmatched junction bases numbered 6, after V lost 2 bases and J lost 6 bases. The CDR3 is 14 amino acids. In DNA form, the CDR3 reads TGTGCCAGCAGTTACGACAGGGGATCCGGCGAGCAGTACTTC. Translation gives CASSYDRGSGEQYF.

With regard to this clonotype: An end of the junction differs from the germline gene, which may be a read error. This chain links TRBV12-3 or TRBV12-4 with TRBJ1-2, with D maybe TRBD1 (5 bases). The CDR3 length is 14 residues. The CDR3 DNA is TGTGCCAGCAGCCCAGGGACGACTAATTATGGCTACACCTTC. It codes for CASSPGTTNYGYTF.

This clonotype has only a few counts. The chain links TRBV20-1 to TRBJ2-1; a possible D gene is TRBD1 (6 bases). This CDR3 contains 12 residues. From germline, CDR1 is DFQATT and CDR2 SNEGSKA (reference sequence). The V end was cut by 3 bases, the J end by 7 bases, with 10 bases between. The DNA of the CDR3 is TGCAGTGCTAGGGAACAGGGAAATGAGCAGTTCTTC. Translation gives CSAREQGNEQFF.

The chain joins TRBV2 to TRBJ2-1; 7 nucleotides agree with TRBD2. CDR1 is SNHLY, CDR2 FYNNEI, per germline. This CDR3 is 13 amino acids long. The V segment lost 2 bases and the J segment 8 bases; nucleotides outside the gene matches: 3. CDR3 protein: CASSESLADEQFF. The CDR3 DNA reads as TGTGCCAGCAGTGAAAGTCTAGCGGATGAGCAGTTCTTC.

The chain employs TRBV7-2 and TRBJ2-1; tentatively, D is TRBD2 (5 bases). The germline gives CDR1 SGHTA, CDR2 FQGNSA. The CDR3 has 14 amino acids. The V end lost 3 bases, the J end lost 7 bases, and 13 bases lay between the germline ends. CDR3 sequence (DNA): TGTGCCAGCAGCTTCCGGGGAGTGAAGAATGAGCAGTTCTTC. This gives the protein CASSFRGVKNEQFF.

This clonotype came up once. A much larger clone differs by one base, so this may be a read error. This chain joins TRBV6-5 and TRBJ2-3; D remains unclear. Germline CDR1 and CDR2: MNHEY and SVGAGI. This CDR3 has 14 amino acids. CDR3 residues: CASSDSSLGDTQYF. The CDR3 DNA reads TGTGCCAGCAGTGACTCTTCCTTGGGAGATACGCAGTATTTT.

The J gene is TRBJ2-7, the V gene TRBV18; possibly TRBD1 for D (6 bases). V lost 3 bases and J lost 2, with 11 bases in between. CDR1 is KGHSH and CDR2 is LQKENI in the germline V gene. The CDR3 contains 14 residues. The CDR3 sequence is CASSPTTGAYEQYF. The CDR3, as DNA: TGTGCCAGCTCACCTACGACAGGCGCCTACGAGCAGTACTTC.

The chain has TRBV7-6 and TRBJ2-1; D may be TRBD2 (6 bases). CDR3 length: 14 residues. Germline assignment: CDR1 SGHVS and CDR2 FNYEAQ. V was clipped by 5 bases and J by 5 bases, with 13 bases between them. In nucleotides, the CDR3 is TGTGCCAGCAGCCGACCGGGACTCAACAATGAGCAGTTCTTC. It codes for CASSRPGLNNEQFF. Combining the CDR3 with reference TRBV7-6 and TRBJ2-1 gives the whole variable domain GAGVSQSPRYKVTKRGQDVALRCDPISGHVSLYWYRQALGQGPEFLTYFNYEAQQDKSGLPNDRFSAERPEGSISTLTIQRTEQRDSAMYRCASSRPGLNNEQFFGPGTRLTVL.

The CDR3 sequence is CASSPRSRTATNEKLFF. CDR3 sequence (DNA): TGCGCCAGCAGCCCTCGAAGTCGGACTGCAACTAATGAAAAACTGTTTTTT. This rearrangement joins TRBV4-3 to TRBJ1-4; D unclear. The CDR3 runs 17 residues. V lost 4 bases and J 0 bases, leaving 15 bases between the germline ends. From germline, CDR1 is LGHNA and CDR2 YSLEER.

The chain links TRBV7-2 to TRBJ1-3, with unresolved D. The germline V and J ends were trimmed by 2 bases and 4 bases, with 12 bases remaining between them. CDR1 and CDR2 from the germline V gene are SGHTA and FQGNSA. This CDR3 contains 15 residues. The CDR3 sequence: CASSLYPGPGNTIYF. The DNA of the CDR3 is TGTGCCAGCAGCTTATATCCGGGCCCAGGAAACACCATATATTTT.

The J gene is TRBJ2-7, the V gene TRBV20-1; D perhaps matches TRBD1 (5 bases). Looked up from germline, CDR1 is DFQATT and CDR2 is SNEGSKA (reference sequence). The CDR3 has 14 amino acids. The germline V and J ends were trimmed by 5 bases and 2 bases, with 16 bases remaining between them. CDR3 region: CSALRVGRTYEQYF. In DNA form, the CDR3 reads TGCAGTGCTCTCAGGGTGGGAAGAACCTACGAGCAGTACTTC.

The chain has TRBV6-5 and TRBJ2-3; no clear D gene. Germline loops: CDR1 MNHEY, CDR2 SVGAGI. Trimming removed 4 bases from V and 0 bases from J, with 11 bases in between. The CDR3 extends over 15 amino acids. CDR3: CASSWRPLSTDTQYF. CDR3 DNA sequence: TGTGCCAGCAGTTGGCGGCCCCTTAGCACAGATACGCAGTATTTT.

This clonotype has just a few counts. CDR3 DNA sequence: TGCAGTGCTAGAGATCAAGGAAATCGGGATACGCAGTATTTT. Its protein is CSARDQGNRDTQYF. The chain employs TRBV20-1 and TRBJ2-3; the D is unclear. From germline, CDR1 is DFQATT and CDR2 SNEGSKA (reference sequence). The V and J ends lost 0 bases and 6 bases respectively, with 13 bases between them. CDR3 length: 14 residues.

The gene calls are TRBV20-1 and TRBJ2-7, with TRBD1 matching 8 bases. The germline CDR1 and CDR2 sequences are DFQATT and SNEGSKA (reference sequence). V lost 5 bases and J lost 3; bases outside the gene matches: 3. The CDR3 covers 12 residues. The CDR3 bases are TGCAGTGCTCAGGGGGCAGGCTACGAGCAGTACTTC. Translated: CSAQGAGYEQYF.

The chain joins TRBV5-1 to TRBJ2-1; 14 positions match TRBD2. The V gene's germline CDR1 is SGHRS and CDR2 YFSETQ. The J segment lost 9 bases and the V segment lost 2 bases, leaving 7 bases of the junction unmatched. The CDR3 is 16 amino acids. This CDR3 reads CASSFGLAGGGSEQFF. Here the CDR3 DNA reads TGCGCCAGCAGCTTTGGACTAGCGGGAGGAGGCAGTGAGCAGTTCTTC.

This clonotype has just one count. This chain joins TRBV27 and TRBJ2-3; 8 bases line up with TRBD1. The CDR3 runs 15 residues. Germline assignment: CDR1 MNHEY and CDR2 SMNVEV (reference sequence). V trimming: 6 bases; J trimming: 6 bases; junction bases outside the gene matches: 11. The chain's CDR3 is CASSPGTGLKDTQYF. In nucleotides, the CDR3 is TGTGCCAGCAGCCCCGGGACAGGTCTTAAGGATACGCAGTATTTT.

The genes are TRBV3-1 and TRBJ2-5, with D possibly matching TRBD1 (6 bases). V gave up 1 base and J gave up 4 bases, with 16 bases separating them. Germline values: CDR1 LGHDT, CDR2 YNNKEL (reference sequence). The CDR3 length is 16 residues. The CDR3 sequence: CASSQGRTAIRETQYF. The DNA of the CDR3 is TGTGCCAGCAGCCAAGGCCGGACAGCCATTAGAGAGACCCAGTACTTC.

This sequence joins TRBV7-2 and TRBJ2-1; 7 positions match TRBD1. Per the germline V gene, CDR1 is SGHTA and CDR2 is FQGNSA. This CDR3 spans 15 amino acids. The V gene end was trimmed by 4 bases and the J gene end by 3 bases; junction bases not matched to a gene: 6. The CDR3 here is CASSSDRADYNEQFF. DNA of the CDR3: TGTGCCAGCAGCTCCGACAGGGCCGACTACAATGAGCAGTTCTTC.